The rows below give T cell receptor beta chains drawn from one sample of a study of CD8 T cells in Susac syndrome. TCRdb ran MiXCR on the immunoSEQ multiplex PCR reads and lists one entry per CDR3 protein. The sample includes some 190,000 distinct CDR3 sequences, under 97% of them seen just once. Sequenced sample: CD4+ T cells from PBMCs. The source of these receptors is a human donor with multiple sclerosis. The CDR3 runs from the conserved cysteine through the conserved F or W. The D gene is left open where the match is weak. Clone size is not always given. Where it is, it says once, few, many or a class for expanded clones.

clone size,J gene,V gene,D gene,CDR3 protein,CDR3 DNA
NA,TRBJ1-2,TRBV29-1,NA,CSVGRGLGYTF,TGCAGCGTTGGTAGAGGGTTGGGGTACACCTTC
NA,TRBJ1-2,TRBV30,NA,CAWSRRENGYTF,TGTGCCTGGAGTAGGCGGGAGAATGGCTACACCTTC
once,TRBJ1-6,TRBV2,NA,CASSEAGQSNSPLHF,TGTGCCAGCAGTGAAGCCGGACAGTCCAATTCACCCCTCCACTTT
NA,TRBJ1-3,TRBV12-3/TRBV12-4,NA,CASREHRTTARNTIYF,TGTGCCAGCAGGGAACACCGAACCACAGCGCGGAACACCATATATTTT
NA,TRBJ2-1,TRBV29-1,TRBD2,CSAGTSHNEQFF,TGCAGCGCCGGGACTAGCCACAATGAGCAGTTCTTC
NA,TRBJ1-2,TRBV20-1,NA,CSARPTGRAGGGYTF,TGCAGTGCTAGGCCGACAGGACGGGCCGGGGGTGGCTACACCTTC
NA,TRBJ2-1,TRBV9,NA,CASSVYQGDEQFF,TGTGCCAGCAGCGTATACCAGGGTGACGAGCAGTTCTTC
NA,TRBJ2-4,TRBV28,TRBD2,CASSTPGGKNIQYF,TGTGCCAGCAGCACACCCGGGGGGAAAAACATTCAGTACTTC
NA,TRBJ2-5,TRBV15,NA,CATSRGRDSGRETQYF,TGTGCCACCAGCAGAGGACGGGACTCCGGAAGGGAGACCCAGTACTTC
NA,TRBJ2-1,TRBV11-2,TRBD2,CASSPRRVAGLNEQFF,TGTGCCAGCAGCCCTCGGAGGGTAGCGGGGCTCAATGAGCAGTTCTTC
NA,TRBJ1-4,TRBV24-1,NA,CATSDLRTGATNEKLFF,TGTGCCACCAGTGATTTGCGAACAGGAGCTACTAATGAAAAACTGTTTTTT
NA,TRBJ2-3,TRBV4-3,TRBD2,CASSQDPGLAGATDTQYF,TGCGCCAGCAGCCAAGATCCCGGACTAGCGGGTGCTACAGATACGCAGTATTTT
NA,TRBJ2-5,TRBV20-1,TRBD1,CSQGQVETQYF,TGCAGTCAGGGACAGGTCGAGACCCAGTACTTC
NA,TRBJ1-1,TRBV9,NA,CASSGQGPTGTEAFF,TGTGCCAGCAGCGGGCAAGGCCCGACGGGAACTGAAGCTTTCTTT
NA,TRBJ1-5,TRBV29-1,NA,CSVASGTDQPQHF,TGCAGCGTTGCCTCAGGGACGGATCAGCCCCAGCATTTT
NA,TRBJ2-5,TRBV20-1,NA,CSTRPQQFQETQYF,TGCAGCACTAGACCCCAACAGTTCCAAGAGACCCAGTACTTC
NA,TRBJ2-7,TRBV30,TRBD1,CAWSRDSLSYEQYF,TGTGCCTGGTCCCGGGACAGCCTCTCCTACGAGCAGTACTTC
once,TRBJ2-3,TRBV20-1,TRBD2,CSANRLASSTDTQYF,TGCAGTGCCAACCGACTAGCGAGTAGCACAGATACGCAGTATTTT
NA,TRBJ2-3,TRBV29-1,TRBD1,CSVRPGQNTDTQYF,TGCAGCGTGAGGCCGGGACAGAACACAGATACGCAGTATTTT
NA,TRBJ2-7,TRBV30,TRBD1,CAWSVGTGGAYEQYF,TGTGCCTGGAGTGTAGGGACAGGGGGCGCCTACGAGCAGTACTTC
NA,TRBJ2-2,TRBV3-1,TRBD1,CASSKGQVAPGELFF,TGTGCCAGCAGCAAGGGACAGGTAGCTCCCGGGGAGCTGTTTTTT
NA,TRBJ1-2,TRBV6-2/TRBV6-3,NA,CASSYAALSYGYTF,TGTGCCAGCAGTTACGCCGCGTTGAGCTATGGCTACACCTTC
NA,TRBJ1-2,TRBV15,NA,CATSSGRDGYTF,TGTGCCACCAGCAGTGGGAGGGATGGCTACACCTTC
once,TRBJ1-4,TRBV7-2,NA,CAIRPGHNEKLFF,TGTGCCATTCGGCCCGGACATAATGAAAAACTGTTTTTT
NA,TRBJ1-2,TRBV6-5,NA,CASSYSPSRNYGYTF,TGTGCCAGCAGTTACTCCCCCTCGAGGAACTATGGCTACACCTTC
few,TRBJ1-5,TRBV30,NA,CAWSGGQLNQPQHF,TGTGCCTGGAGTGGTGGACAGCTCAATCAGCCCCAGCATTTT
once,TRBJ1-2,TRBV4-3,NA,CASSQNKAPAGYGYTF,TGCGCCAGCAGCCAAAATAAGGCACCGGCGGGCTATGGCTACACCTTC
NA,TRBJ1-6,TRBV3-1,TRBD1,CASGQGLPPLHF,TGTGCCAGCGGACAGGGTTTACCACCCCTCCACTTT
NA,TRBJ2-7,TRBV28,NA,CASSFGGYYEQYF,TGTGCCAGCAGTTTTGGTGGATACTACGAGCAGTACTTC
once,TRBJ2-7,TRBV20-1,NA,CSASLQRGHYEQYF,TGCAGTGCTAGTCTCCAGCGGGGACACTACGAGCAGTACTTC
once,TRBJ2-2,TRBV24-1,TRBD1,CATSPGQGFVTGELFF,TGTGCCACCAGTCCGGGACAGGGGTTTGTAACCGGGGAGCTGTTTTTT
NA,TRBJ1-2,TRBV20-1,TRBD1,CSAGRQGATNYGYTF,TGCAGTGCTGGGAGACAGGGGGCCACTAACTATGGCTACACCTTC
NA,TRBJ2-5,TRBV5-1,NA,CASSLRGDEETQYF,TGCGCCAGCAGCCTTCGGGGAGACGAGGAGACCCAGTACTTC